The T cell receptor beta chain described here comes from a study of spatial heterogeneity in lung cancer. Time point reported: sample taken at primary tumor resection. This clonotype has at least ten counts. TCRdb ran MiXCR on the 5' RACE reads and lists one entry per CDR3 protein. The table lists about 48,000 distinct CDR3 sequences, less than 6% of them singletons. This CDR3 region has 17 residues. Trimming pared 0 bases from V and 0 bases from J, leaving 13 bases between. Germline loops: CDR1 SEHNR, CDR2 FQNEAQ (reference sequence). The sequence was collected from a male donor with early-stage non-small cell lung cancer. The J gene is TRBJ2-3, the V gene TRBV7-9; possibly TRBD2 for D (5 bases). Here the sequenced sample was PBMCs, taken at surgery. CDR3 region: CASSLALSGTSTDTQYF. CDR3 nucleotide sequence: TGTGCCAGCAGCTTAGCGCTGAGCGGAACTAGCACAGATACGCAGTATTTT. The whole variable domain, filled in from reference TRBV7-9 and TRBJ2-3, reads DTGVSQNPRHKITKRGQNVTFRCDPISEHNRLYWYRQTLGQGPEFLTYFQNEAQLEKSRLLSDRFSAERPKGSFSTLEIQRTEQGDSAMYLCASSLALSGTSTDTQYFGPGTRLTVL.